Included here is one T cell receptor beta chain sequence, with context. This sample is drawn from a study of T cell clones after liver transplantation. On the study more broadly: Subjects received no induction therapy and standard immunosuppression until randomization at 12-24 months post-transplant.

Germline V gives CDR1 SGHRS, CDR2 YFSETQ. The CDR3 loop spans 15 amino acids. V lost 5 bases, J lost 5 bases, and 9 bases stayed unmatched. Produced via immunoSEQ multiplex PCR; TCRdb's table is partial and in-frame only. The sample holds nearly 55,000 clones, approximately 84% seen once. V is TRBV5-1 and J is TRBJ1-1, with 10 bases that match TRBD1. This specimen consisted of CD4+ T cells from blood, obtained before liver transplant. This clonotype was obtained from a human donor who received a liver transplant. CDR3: CASRPTDRGLTEAFF. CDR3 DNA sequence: TGCGCCAGCAGACCTACCGACAGGGGGCTGACTGAAGCTTTCTTT.